The table lists the clone carrying this T cell receptor beta chain with a count of one. Antigen: not known. The ends were cut back, 1 base at V and 4 bases at J, with 17 bases in the middle. Germline CDR1 and CDR2: LGHNA and YSLEER. The CDR3 is made up of 16 amino acids. The data stem from a study of vaccination and CD4 T cells after COVID-19. Study information: Two mRNA vaccine doses were given, either BNT162b2 or mRNA-1273.

Time point reported: late sampling 161 to 241 days after vaccination in a few convalescent patients. Treatment meaning: approximately nine-day PBMC culture with coronavirus spike peptide pools or control peptides (ViraFEST assay). TCRs were sequenced by ViraFEST after antigen-specific T cells had been expanded with peptide pools. An Oncomine TCR Beta short-read assay was used to sequence the DNA from cultured CD4+ T cells. In TCRdb, the PCR reads were re-called with MiXCR into one record per CDR3 protein. The table shows fewer than 20,000 distinct CDR3 sequences, with 44% occurring only once. The material was CD4+ T cells from blood, cultured in vitro, obtained about 7 months after SARS-CoV-2 vaccination. The receptor was isolated from a human donor who had recovered from COVID-19. The V and J genes are TRBV4-3 and TRBJ2-7; D perhaps matches TRBD1 (5 bases). CDR3 in amino acids: CASSQAATDKGYEQYF. Here the CDR3 DNA reads TGCGCCAGCAGCCAAGCAGCGACAGATAAGGGGTACGAGCAGTACTTC.